The table lists the clone carrying this T cell receptor beta chain with a count of one. The CDR3 loop spans 19 amino acids. Sequencing was performed with immunoSEQ multiplex PCR; in TCRdb, only in-frame clones are kept and a portion is missing. The sample has about 18,000 clones, about 85% seen once; the top ten hold 8.5% to 10%. The sample belongs to a study of T cell changes during pregnancy in multiple sclerosis. The TCR originated in a female donor with multiple sclerosis, enrolled in a pregnancy study. Sequenced material: CD8+ T cells from peripheral blood mononuclear cells, taken after pregnancy. This rearrangement joins TRBV12-1 to TRBJ2-1; whether TRBD2, the table's D call, matches the DNA was not checked. TRBV12-1 is designated a pseudogene. CDR3 bases: TGTGCCAGCTTTTGGAGGCTAGCGGGAGAGAGGGTGTCCTACAATGAGCAGTTCTTC. It encodes CASFWRLAGERVSYNEQFF.